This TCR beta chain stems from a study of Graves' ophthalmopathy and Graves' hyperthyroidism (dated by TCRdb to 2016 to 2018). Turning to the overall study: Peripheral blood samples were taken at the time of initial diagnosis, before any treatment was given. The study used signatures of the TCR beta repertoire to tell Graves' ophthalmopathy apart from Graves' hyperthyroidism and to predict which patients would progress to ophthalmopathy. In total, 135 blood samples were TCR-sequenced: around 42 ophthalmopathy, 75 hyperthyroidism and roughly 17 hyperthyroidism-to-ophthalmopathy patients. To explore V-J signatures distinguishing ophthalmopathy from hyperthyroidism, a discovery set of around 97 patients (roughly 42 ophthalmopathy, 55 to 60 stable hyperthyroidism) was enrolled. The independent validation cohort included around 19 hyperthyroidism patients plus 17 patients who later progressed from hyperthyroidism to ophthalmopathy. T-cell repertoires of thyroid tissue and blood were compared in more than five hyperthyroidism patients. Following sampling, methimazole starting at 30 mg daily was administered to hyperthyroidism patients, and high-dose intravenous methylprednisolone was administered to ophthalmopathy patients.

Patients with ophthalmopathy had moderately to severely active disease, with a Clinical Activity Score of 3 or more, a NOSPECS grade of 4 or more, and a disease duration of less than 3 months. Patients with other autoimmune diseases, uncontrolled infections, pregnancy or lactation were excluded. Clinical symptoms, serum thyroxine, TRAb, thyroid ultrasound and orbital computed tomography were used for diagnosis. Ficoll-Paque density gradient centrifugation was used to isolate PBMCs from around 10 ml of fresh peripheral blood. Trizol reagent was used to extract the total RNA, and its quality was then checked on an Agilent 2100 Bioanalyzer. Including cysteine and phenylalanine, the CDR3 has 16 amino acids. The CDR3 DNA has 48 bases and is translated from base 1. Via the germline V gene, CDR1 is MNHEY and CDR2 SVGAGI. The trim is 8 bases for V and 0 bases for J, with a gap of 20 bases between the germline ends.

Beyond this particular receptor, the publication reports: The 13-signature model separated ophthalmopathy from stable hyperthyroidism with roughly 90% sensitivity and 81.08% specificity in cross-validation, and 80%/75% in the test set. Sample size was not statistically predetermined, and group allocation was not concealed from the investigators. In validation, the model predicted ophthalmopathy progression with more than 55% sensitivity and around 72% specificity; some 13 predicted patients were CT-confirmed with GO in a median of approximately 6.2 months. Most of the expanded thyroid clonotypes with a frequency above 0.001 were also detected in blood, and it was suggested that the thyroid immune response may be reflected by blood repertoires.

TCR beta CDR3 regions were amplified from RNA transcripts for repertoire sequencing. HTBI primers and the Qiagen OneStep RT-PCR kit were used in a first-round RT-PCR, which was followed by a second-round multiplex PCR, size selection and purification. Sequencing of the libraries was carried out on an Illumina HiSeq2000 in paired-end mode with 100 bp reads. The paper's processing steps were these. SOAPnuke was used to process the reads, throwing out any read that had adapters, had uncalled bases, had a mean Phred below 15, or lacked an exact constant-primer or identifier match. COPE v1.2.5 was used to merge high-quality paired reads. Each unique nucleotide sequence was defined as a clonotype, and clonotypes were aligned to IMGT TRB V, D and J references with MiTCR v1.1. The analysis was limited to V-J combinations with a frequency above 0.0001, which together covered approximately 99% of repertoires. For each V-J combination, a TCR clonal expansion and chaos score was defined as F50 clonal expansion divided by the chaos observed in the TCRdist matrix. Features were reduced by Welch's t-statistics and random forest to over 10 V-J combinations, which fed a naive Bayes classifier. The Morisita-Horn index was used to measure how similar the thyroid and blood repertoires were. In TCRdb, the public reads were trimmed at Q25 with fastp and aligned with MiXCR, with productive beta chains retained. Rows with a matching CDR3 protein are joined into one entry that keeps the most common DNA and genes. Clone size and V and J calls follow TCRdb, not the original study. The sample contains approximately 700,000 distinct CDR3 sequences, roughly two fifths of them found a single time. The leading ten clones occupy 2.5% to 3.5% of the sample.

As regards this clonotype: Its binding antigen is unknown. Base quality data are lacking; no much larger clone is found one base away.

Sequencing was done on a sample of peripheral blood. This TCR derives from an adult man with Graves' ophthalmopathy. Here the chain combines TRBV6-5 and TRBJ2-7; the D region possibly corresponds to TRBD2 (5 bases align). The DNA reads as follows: TGTGCCAGCCCCCGGCGCCGCGGGCCTTTCTCCTACGAGCAGTACTTC. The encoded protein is CASPRRRGPFSYEQYF.